A single sample is the source of the 16 T cell receptor beta chains below, sequenced in a study of blood T cell repertoires in COVID-19. Clones were sequenced by immunoSEQ multiplex PCR, and TCRdb holds only the in-frame ones, with some missing. The sample yields 150,000 or so clones, 80% seen once. The sequencing sample was made of PBMCs or T cells enriched from blood (not recorded which). Source of these receptors: a woman between 55 and 75 years old who had recovered from COVID-19.

J is TRBJ2-3 and V is TRBV9; the match to TRBD2 covers 7 bases. Germline trimming cut 4 bases from V and 2 bases from J; bases unmatched to any gene: 10. The CDR3 is 16 amino acids. The germline V gene encodes CDR1 SGDLS and CDR2 YYNGEE. For the CDR3, the DNA is TGTGCCAGCAGCCCCAGAGCGGGATATCTCACAGATACGCAGTATTTT. This gives the protein CASSPRAGYLTDTQYF.

The count of this clone is one. The chain couples TRBV4-1 to TRBJ1-1; 9 bases are shared with TRBD1. CDR1 is MGHRA and CDR2 is YSYEKL in the germline V gene. V lost 2 bases to trimming and J lost 5 bases; unmatched junction nucleotides: 12. The CDR3 runs 17 residues. The CDR3, as DNA: TGCGCCAGCAGCCAACACAGACAGGGGGTGGGTGGGACTGAAGCTTTCTTT. Amino acid sequence: CASSQHRQGVGGTEAFF.

The rearrangement joins TRBV5-1 to TRBJ2-3; D possibly corresponds to TRBD1 (6 bases). The CDR3 contains 13 residues. V dropped 4 bases and J dropped 4 bases, with 10 bases sitting between them. Germline V CDR1 and CDR2: SGHRS, YFSETQ. The CDR3 sequence: CASSPGQSDTQYF. CDR3 DNA: TGCGCCAGCAGCCCTGGACAGTCAGATACGCAGTATTTT.

V is TRBV10-3 and J is TRBJ1-2, with D perhaps matching TRBD1 (5 bases). Germline CDR1 ENHRY, CDR2 SYGVKD. V gave up 11 bases and J gave up 4 bases, with 14 bases separating them. The length of the CDR3 is 12 residues. CDR3 in amino acids: CASAPDSYGYTF. The DNA for the CDR3 is TGTGCCTCAGCACCCGACAGCTATGGCTACACCTTC.

V is TRBV9 and J is TRBJ2-2, with 11 bases fitting TRBD2. CDR1 and CDR2 (germline): SGDLS, YYNGEE. Losses at the gene ends were 4 bases for V and 1 base for J; bases not matched to a gene: 0. There are 15 residues in the CDR3. The CDR3 DNA is TGTGCCAGCAGCCTAGCGGGGGGGAACACCGGGGAGCTGTTTTTT. Its translation: CASSLAGGNTGELFF.

This chain connects TRBV11-1 to TRBJ2-2, with D unclear. Deletions cut 5 bases from V and 0 bases from J, with 7 bases between. The CDR3 contains 14 residues. Germline V gene data show CDR1 as SGHAT and CDR2 as FQDESV (reference sequence). The CDR3 region has the DNA TGTGCCAGCAGCATCAACTCGAACACCGGGGAGCTGTTTTTT. Protein sequence: CASSINSNTGELFF.

This chain joins TRBV3-1 (or the pseudogene TRBV3-2) and TRBJ2-3; D might be TRBD1 (6 bases). V was cut by 0 bases and J by 1 base, with 14 bases left in between. CDR3 size: 17 residues. Germline CDR1 LGHDT, CDR2 YNNKEL (reference sequence). The CDR3 coding sequence is TGTGCCAGCAGCCAAGAGTGGAGAAAGGGGGGCACAGATACGCAGTATTTT. This gives the protein CASSQEWRKGGTDTQYF.

This clone was found a few times. The rearrangement links TRBV29-1 to TRBJ1-1; D may be TRBD1 (5 bases). Trimming stripped 5 bases from V and 0 bases from J, with 10 bases between. Germline V lookup: CDR1 SQVTM, CDR2 ANQGSEA. The CDR3 loop spans 13 amino acids. The CDR3 DNA follows: TGCAGCGTTTTTTGGGGGGTGAACACTGAAGCTTTCTTT. The encoded protein is CSVFWGVNTEAFF.

The V gene is TRBV7-9, the J gene TRBJ2-2; the D is unclear. The CDR3 contains 12 residues. V was trimmed by 6 bases and J by 6 bases, leaving 8 bases between them. CDR1 is SEHNR and CDR2 is FQNEAQ in the germline V gene (reference sequence). CDR3 protein: CASSHTSGELFF. The CDR3 DNA is TGTGCCAGCAGTCACACATCCGGGGAGCTGTTTTTT.

The chain is built from TRBV5-1 and TRBJ1-2, with D possibly being TRBD1 (5 bases). Germline CDR1 is SGHRS and CDR2 is YFSETQ. Trimming shortened V by 4 bases and J by 6 bases, and 13 bases separated the two germline ends. The CDR3 contains 13 residues. CDR3 sequence: CASSHGTKDGYTF. The CDR3 DNA sequence: TGCGCCAGCAGCCACGGGACTAAGGATGGCTACACCTTC. Based on the CDR3 plus reference TRBV5-1 and TRBJ1-2, the full variable domain is KAGVTQTPRYLIKTRGQQVTLSCSPISGHRSVSWYQQTPGQGLQFLFEYFSETQRNKGNFPGRFSGRQFSNSRSEMNVSTLELGDSALYLCASSHGTKDGYTFGSGTRLTVV.

The chain couples TRBV13 to TRBJ1-5; no clear D gene. The V gene's germline CDR1 is PRHDT and CDR2 FYEKMQ (reference sequence). The CDR3 contains 14 residues. V lost 2 bases, J lost 7 bases, and 12 bases lay in between. DNA for the CDR3: TGTGCCAGCAGCTTAAATGACGGGAAACAGCCCCAGCATTTT. This sequence encodes CASSLNDGKQPQHF.

The rearrangement joins TRBV10-1 to TRBJ1-5, with D perhaps matching TRBD1 (6 bases). Deletions cut 6 bases from V and 1 base from J, with 31 bases between. The germline CDR1 and CDR2 sequences are WNHNN and SYGVQD (reference sequence). The CDR3 is 21 residues long. The CDR3 DNA sequence: TGCGCCAGCAGATATACTGACGGGACATTCAAGGGAGAGGGAAGCAATCAGCCCCAGCATTTT. Protein product: CASRYTDGTFKGEGSNQPQHF.

This sequence joins TRBV2 and TRBJ1-2; 7 nucleotides align to TRBD1. V gave up 9 bases and J gave up 0 bases; unmatched junction bases: 4. This CDR3 is 13 amino acids long. CDR1 is SNHLY and CDR2 is FYNNEI in the germline V gene. The CDR3: CASRDRANYGYTF. The CDR3 DNA follows: TGTGCCAGTAGGGACAGAGCTAACTATGGCTACACCTTC.

The V call is TRBV5-1, the J call TRBJ2-5; TRBD1 matches 10 bases. This CDR3 is 15 amino acids long. CDR1 is SGHRS, CDR2 YFSETQ, per germline. The J segment lost 1 base and the V segment lost 4 bases, leaving 4 bases of the junction unmatched. In DNA form, the CDR3 reads TGCGCCAGCAGCGGGGGACAGGGGATCCAAGAGACCCAGTACTTC. Translating gives CASSGGQGIQETQYF.

The chain is built from TRBV19 and TRBJ1-4; the match to TRBD1 covers 9 bases. The J segment lost 6 bases and the V segment lost 3 bases, leaving 2 bases of the junction unmatched. The CDR3 is made up of 14 amino acids. Germline V gene data show CDR1 as LNHDA and CDR2 as SQIVND (reference sequence). The CDR3 DNA reads TGTGCCAGTAGTATCTGGACAGGGGATGAAAAACTGTTTTTT. It is translated as CASSIWTGDEKLFF.

The chain has TRBV18 and TRBJ2-2; D gene uncertain. CDR1 is KGHSH, CDR2 LQKENI, per germline. The CDR3 extends over 16 amino acids. Deletions cut 0 bases from V and 4 bases from J, with 12 bases between. CDR3 coding DNA: TGTGCCAGCTCACCACCGAGCGCAGCCGCCACCGGGGAGCTGTTTTTT. Amino acids: CASSPPSAAATGELFF.